This TCR beta chain was recovered during a study of CD8+CD57+ T cells in acquired aplastic anemia. The wider study: Sorted cells (CD4+ and CD8+) yielded DNA amounts that averaged about 2.9 ug. Approximately 11 million reads, on average, were obtained for CD4+ cells from healthy donors. Overall study findings and caveats: Sharing between patients and controls was observed for around 30 CD8+ CDR3 sequences. Patients showed no significant difference from controls in CD8+ Simpson's diversity.

Template material for TCR beta VDJ and CDR3 profiling consisted of genomic DNA. TCRdb independently ran MiXCR on the reads; one entry per CDR3 protein. Of under 200,000 distinct CDR3 sequences in the sample, 55% to 70% were seen once. Comment on this clonotype: Its target is not known.

Germline V gives CDR1 DFQATT, CDR2 SNEGSKA (reference sequence). This CDR3 spans 13 amino acids. Trimming cost V 0 bases and J 6 bases, with 11 bases left between them. The J gene is TRBJ2-5, the V gene TRBV20-1; D might be TRBD1 or TRBD2, each matching 5 bases. Sequencing used sorted CD4+, CD8+, or CD8+CD57+ T cells (not recorded which) from PBMCs. This TCR was recovered from a human donor in good health. The CDR3 loop is CSARDMGEQTQYF. The DNA of the CDR3 is TGCAGTGCTAGAGATATGGGGGAACAGACCCAGTACTTC.